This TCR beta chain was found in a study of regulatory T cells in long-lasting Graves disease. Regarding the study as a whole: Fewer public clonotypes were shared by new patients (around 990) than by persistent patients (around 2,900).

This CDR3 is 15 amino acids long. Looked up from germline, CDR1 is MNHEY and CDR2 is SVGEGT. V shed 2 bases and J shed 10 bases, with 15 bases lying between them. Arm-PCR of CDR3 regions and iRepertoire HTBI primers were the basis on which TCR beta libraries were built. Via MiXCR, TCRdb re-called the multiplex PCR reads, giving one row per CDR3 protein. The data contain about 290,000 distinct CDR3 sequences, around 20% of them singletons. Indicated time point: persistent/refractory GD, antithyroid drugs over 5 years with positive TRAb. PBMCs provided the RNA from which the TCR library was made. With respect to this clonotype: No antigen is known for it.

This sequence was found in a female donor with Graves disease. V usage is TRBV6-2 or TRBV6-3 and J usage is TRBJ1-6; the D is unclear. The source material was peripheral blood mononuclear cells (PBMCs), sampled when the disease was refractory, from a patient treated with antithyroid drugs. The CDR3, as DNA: TGTGCCAGCAGTTACGGCGGCGGCCTTGTATCACCCCTCCACTTT. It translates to CASSYGGGLVSPLHF.